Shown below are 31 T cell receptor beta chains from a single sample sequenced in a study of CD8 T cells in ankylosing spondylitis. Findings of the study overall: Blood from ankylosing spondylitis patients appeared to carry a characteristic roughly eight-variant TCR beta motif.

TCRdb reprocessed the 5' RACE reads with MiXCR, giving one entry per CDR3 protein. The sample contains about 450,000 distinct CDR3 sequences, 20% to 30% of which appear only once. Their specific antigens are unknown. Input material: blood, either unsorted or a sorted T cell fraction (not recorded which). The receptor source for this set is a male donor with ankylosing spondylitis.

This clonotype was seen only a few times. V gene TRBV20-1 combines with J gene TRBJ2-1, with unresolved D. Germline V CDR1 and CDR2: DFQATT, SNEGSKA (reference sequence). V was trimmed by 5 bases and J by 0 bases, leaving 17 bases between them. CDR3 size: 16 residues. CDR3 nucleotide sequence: TGCAGTGCTCAGCCCAGCTCCCCCAGCTCCTACAATGAGCAGTTCTTC. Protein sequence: CSAQPSSPSSYNEQFF.

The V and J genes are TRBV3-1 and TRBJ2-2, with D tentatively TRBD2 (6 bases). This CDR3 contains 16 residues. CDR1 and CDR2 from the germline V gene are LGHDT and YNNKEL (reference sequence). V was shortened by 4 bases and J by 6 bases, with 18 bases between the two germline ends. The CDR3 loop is CASSPRLGNSAGELFF. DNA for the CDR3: TGTGCCAGCAGCCCCAGACTAGGGAACAGCGCCGGGGAGCTGTTTTTT.

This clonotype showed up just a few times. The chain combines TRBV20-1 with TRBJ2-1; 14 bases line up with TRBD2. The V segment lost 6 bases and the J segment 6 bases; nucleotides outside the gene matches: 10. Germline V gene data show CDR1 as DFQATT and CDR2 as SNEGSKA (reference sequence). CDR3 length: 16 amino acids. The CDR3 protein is CSALWTSGRFGNEQFF. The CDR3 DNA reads TGCAGTGCCCTGTGGACTAGCGGGAGGTTCGGCAATGAGCAGTTCTTC.

As DNA, the CDR3 is TGTGCCACCAGCAGAGACTTGGCTAGCGGGAGTAGAGAGACCCAGTACTTC. Translated: CATSRDLASGSRETQYF. The chain has TRBV15 and TRBJ2-5, with 10 bases matching TRBD2. Trimming at V came to 0 bases and at J to 4 bases, leaving 8 bases not matched to a gene. Germline assignment: CDR1 LNHNV and CDR2 YYDKDF (reference sequence). This CDR3 has 17 residues.

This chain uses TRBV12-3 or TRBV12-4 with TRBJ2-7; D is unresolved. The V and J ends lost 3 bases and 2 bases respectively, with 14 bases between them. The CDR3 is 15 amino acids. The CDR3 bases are TGTGCCAGCAGTTTCGAGGTGGCGTTTACCTACGAGCAGTACTTC. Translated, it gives CASSFEVAFTYEQYF.

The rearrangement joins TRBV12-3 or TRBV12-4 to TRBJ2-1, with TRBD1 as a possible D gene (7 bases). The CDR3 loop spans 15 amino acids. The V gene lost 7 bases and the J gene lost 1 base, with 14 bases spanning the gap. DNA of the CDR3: TGTGCCAGCACGCCGGAGGGGGCTTCCTACAATGAGCAGTTCTTC. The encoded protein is CASTPEGASYNEQFF.

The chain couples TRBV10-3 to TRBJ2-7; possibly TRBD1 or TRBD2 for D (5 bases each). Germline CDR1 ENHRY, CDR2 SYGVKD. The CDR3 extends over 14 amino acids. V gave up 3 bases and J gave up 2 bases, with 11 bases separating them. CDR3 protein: CAISDGTSAYEQYF. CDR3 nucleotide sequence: TGTGCCATCAGTGATGGGACGTCTGCCTACGAGCAGTACTTC.

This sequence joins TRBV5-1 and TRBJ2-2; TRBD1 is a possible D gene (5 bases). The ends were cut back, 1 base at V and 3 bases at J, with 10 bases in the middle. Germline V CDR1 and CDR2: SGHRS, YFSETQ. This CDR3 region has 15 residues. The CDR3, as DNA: TGCGCCAGCAGCTTGTCCCAGGGCTACACCGGGGAGCTGTTTTTT. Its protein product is CASSLSQGYTGELFF.

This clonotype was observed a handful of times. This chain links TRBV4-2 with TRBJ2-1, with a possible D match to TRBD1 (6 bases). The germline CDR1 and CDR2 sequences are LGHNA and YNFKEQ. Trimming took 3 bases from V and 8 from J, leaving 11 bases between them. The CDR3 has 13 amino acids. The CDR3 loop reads CASSHPGADEQFF. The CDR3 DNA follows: TGTGCCAGCAGCCATCCAGGGGCCGATGAGCAGTTCTTC.

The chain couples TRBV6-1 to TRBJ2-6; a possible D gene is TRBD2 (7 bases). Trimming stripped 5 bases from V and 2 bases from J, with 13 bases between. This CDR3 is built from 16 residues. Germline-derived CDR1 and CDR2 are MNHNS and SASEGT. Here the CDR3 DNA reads TGTGCCAGCAGTCCTCCGGGGGGCGCTGGGGCCAACGTCCTGACTTTC. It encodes CASSPPGGAGANVLTF.

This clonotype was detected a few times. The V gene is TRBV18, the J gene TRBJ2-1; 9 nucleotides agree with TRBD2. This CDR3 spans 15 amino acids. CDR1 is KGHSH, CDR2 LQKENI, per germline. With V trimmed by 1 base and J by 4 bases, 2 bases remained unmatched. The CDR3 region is CASSPRSGGYNEQFF. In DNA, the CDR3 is TGTGCCAGCTCACCACGAAGCGGGGGGTACAATGAGCAGTTCTTC. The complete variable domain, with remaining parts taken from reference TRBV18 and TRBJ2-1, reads NAGVMQNPRHLVRRRGQEARLRCSPMKGHSHVYWYRQLPEEGLKFMVYLQKENIIDESGMPKERFSAEFPKEGPSILRIQQVVRGDSAAYFCASSPRSGGYNEQFFGPGTRLTVL.

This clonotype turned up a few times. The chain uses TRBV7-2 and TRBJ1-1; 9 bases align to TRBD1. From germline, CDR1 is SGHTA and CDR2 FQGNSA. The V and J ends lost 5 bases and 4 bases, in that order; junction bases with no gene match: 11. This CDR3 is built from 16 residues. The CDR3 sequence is CASSVSGQGSTTEAFF. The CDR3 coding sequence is TGTGCCAGCAGCGTAAGCGGACAGGGGTCGACCACTGAAGCTTTCTTT.

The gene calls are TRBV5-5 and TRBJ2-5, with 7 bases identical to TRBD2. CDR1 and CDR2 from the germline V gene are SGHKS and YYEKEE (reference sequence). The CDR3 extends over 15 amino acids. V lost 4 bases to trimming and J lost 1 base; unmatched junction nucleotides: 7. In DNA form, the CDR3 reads TGTGCCAGCAGCGATTGGAGGGAGGGCCAAGAGACCCAGTACTTC. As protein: CASSDWREGQETQYF.

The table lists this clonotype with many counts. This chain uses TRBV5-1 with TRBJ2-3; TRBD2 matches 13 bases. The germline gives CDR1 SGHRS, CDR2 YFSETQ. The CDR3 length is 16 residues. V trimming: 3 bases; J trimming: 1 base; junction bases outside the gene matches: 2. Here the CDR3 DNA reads TGCGCCAGCAGCTCAGGACTAGCGGGAGGCACAGATACGCAGTATTTT. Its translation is CASSSGLAGGTDTQYF.

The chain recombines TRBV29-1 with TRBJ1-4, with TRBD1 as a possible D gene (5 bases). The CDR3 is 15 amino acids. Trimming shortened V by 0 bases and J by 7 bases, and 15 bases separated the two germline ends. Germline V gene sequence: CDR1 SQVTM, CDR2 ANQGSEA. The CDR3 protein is CSVEEGRGFGEKLFF. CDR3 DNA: TGCAGCGTTGAAGAAGGCCGGGGGTTTGGTGAAAAACTGTTTTTT.

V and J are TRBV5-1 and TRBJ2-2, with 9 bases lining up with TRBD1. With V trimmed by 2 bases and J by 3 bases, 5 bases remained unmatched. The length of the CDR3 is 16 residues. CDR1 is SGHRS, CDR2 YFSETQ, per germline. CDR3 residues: CASSFLGQGYTGELFF. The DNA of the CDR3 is TGCGCCAGCAGCTTCCTGGGACAGGGCTACACCGGGGAGCTGTTTTTT.

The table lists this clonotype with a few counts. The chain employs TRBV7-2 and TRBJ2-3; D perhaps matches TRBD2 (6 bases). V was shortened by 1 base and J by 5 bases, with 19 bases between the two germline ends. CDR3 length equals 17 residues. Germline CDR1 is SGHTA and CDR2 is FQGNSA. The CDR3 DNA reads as TGTGCCAGCAGCTTAGTTTATAGGCGGGACCTACTAGATACGCAGTATTTT. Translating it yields CASSLVYRRDLLDTQYF.

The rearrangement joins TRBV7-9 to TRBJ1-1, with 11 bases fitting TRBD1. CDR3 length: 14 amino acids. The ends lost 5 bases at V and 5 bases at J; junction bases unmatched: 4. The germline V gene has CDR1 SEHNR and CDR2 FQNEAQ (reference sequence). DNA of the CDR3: TGTGCCAGCAGCACCTGGGACAGGGGGACTGAAGCTTTCTTT. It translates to CASSTWDRGTEAFF.

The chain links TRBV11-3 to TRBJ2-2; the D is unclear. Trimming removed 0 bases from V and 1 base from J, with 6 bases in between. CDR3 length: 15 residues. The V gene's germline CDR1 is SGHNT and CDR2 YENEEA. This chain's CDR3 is CASSLDQWNTGELFF. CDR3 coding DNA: TGTGCCAGCAGCTTAGATCAGTGGAACACCGGGGAGCTGTTTTTT.

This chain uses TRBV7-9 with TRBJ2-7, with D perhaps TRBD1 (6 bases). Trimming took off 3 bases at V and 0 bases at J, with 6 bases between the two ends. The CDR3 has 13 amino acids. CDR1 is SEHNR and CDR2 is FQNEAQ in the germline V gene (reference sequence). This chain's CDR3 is CASSFRGSYEQYV. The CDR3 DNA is TGTGCCAGCAGCTTCAGGGGCTCCTACGAGCAGTACGTC.

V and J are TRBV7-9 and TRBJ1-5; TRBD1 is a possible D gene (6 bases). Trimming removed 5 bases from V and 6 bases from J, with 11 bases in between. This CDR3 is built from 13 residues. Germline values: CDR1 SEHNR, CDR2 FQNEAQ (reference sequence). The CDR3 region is CASSTQGGQPQHF. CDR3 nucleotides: TGTGCCAGCAGCACACAGGGAGGTCAGCCCCAGCATTTT.

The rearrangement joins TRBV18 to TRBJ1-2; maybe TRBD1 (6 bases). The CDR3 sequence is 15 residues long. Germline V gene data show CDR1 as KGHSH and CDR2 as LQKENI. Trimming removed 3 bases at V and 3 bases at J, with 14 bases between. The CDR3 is CASSPTGRQDYGYTF. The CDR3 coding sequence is TGTGCCAGCTCACCGACAGGACGACAGGACTATGGCTACACCTTC. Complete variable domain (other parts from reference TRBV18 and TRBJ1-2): NAGVMQNPRHLVRRRGQEARLRCSPMKGHSHVYWYRQLPEEGLKFMVYLQKENIIDESGMPKERFSAEFPKEGPSILRIQQVVRGDSAAYFCASSPTGRQDYGYTFGSGTRLTVV.

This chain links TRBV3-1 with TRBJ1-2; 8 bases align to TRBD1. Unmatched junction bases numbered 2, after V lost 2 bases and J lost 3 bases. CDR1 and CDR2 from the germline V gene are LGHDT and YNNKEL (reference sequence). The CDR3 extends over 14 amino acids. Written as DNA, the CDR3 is TGTGCCAGCAGCCAACAACAGGGGGACTATGGCTACACCTTC. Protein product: CASSQQQGDYGYTF.

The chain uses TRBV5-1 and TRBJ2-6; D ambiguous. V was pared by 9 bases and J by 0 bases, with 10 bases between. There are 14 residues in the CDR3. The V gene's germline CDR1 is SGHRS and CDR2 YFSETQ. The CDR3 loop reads CATRRSSGANVLTF. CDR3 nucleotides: TGCGCCACCAGAAGGAGCTCTGGGGCCAACGTCCTGACTTTC.

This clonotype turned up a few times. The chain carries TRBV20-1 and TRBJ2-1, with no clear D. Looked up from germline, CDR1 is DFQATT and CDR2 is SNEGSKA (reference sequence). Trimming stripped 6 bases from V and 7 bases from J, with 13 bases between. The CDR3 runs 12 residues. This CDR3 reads CSAAVTTNEQFF. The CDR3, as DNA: TGCAGTGCCGCGGTCACTACGAATGAGCAGTTCTTC.

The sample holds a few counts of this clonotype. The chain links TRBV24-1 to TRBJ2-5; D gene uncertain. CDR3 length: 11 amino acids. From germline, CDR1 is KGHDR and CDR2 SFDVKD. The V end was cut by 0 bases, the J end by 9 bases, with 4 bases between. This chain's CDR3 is CATSDLLSQYF. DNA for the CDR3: TGTGCCACCAGTGATTTGTTATCCCAGTACTTC.

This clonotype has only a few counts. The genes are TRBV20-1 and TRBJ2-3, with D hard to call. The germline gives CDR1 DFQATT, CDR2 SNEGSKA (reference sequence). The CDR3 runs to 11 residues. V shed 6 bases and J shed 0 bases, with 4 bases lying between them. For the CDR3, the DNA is TGCAGTGCAGATAGCACAGATACGCAGTATTTT. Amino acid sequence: CSADSTDTQYF.

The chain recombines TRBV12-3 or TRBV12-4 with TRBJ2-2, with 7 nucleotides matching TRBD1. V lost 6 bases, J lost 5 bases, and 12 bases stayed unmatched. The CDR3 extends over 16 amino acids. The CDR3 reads CASSRAQGVRTGELFF. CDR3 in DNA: TGTGCCAGCAGCCGAGCGCAGGGGGTGAGGACCGGGGAGCTGTTTTTT.

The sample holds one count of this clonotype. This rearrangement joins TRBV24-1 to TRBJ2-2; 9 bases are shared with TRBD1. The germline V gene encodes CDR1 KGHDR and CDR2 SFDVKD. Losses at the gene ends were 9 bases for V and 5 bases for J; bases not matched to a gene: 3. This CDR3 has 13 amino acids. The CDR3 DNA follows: TGTGCCACCGGGACAGGGAGGACCGGGGAGCTGTTTTTT. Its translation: CATGTGRTGELFF.

The CDR3 coding sequence is TGTGCCAGTAGTGCCCCCCGGACAGGCGATTCCGGGGACTACACCTTC. Residues: CASSAPRTGDSGDYTF. This sequence joins TRBV19 and TRBJ1-2, with 7 bases aligning to TRBD1. This CDR3 contains 16 residues. The germline V gene has CDR1 LNHDA and CDR2 SQIVND (reference sequence). The V and J ends lost 5 bases and 10 bases, in that order; junction bases with no gene match: 19.

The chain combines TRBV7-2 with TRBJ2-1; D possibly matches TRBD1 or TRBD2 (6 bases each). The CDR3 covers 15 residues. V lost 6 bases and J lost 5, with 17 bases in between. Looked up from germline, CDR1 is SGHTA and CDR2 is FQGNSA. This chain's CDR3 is CASSLGGRSHNEQFF. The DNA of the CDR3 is TGTGCCAGCAGTCTAGGGGGGAGAAGCCACAATGAGCAGTTCTTC. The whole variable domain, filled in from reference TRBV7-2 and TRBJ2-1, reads GAGVSQSPSNKVTEKGKDVELRCDPISGHTALYWYRQSLGQGLEFLIYFQGNSAPDKSGLPSDRFSAERTGGSVSTLTIQRTQQEDSAVYLCASSLGGRSHNEQFFGPGTRLTVL.